This TCR beta chain was recorded in a study of response to subunit inactivated influenza vaccine. Regarding the study as a whole: Only a handful of new T cells, the authors suggested, are recruited with each seasonal influenza vaccination.

TCRdb used MiXCR to reprocess the RT-PCR reads, holding one entry per CDR3 protein. The table lists 700,000 to 800,000 distinct CDR3 sequences, about 18% of them singletons. Points on this clonotype: Its antigen is as yet unknown.

Sample: PBMCs from blood, taken around 5 days after vaccination. This TCR was sampled from a man in his fifties who received an inactivated influenza vaccine.

The CDR3 bases are TGCAGTGCTAGTTCTACTAGCGGGATGGATACGCAGTATTTT. Its translation: CSASSTSGMDTQYF. The chain joins TRBV20-1 to TRBJ2-3; 10 positions match TRBD2. CDR3 size: 14 residues. Germline CDR1 reads DFQATT; CDR2 reads SNEGSKA (reference sequence). V was pared by 3 bases and J by 6 bases, with 6 bases of the junction left unmatched.